A single TCR beta chain is shown here with its context. Its antigen is as yet unknown. These data belong to a study of T cells in lung cancer brain metastases. Points from the study as a whole: Paired primaries held more unique productive clones than brain metastases (median about 4,500 versus 1,500). Paired lesions shared few clones; most were lesion-specific (mean Morisita approximately 0.25).

Sequencing was performed with immunoSEQ multiplex PCR; in TCRdb, only in-frame clones are kept and a portion is missing. The sample has around 1,900 clones, around nine tenths seen once. The sequenced sample was tumor tissue from a brain metastasis. The receptor was derived from a woman in her 50s with non-small cell lung cancer that had spread to the brain.

CDR3 DNA sequence: TGTGCCAGCAGCCACAGGCAGATCATGAACACTGAAGCTTTCTTT. Translated, it gives CASSHRQIMNTEAFF. V and J are TRBV11-2 and TRBJ1-1; possible D gene TRBD1, 5 bases. The CDR3 spans 15 residues. V lost 5 bases, J lost 0 bases, and 13 bases lay in between. Germline-derived CDR1 and CDR2 are SGHAT and FQNNGV.